The rows below give T cell receptor beta chains drawn from one sample of a study of T cells in Graves' hyperthyroidism and ophthalmopathy. TCRdb passed the multiplex PCR reads through MiXCR, listing each CDR3 protein once. The table shows 480,000 or so distinct CDR3 sequences, with approximately 48% occurring only once. Sequencing was done on a sample of peripheral blood or thyroid tissue (not recorded which). All receptors come from an adult woman with Graves' disease, either hyperthyroidism or ophthalmopathy (not recorded which). Both conserved end residues are part of each CDR3. The D gene is left open where the match is weak. Clone size is given for some rows only: seen once, a few or many times, or a class if the clone is expanded.

V: TRBV10-2; size: -; D: TRBD1; J: TRBJ2-7; CDR3: CASRDTTGRGEQYF; DNA: TGCGCCAGCAGGGACACGACAGGGCGCGGCGAGCAGTACTTC
V: TRBV7-6; size: -; D: -; J: TRBJ2-6; CDR3: CATLRAGSSGANVLTF; DNA: TGTGCCACCTTGAGGGCGGGGAGCTCTGGGGCCAACGTCCTGACTTTC
V: TRBV19; size: -; D: -; J: TRBJ2-7; CDR3: CAPMGTDYEQYF; DNA: TGTGCCCCCATGGGGACGGACTACGAGCAGTACTTC
V: TRBV5-1; size: -; D: TRBD1; J: TRBJ2-5; CDR3: CASSLMTGVSPETQYF; DNA: TGCGCCAGCAGCTTGATGACAGGGGTATCCCCAGAGACCCAGTACTTC
V: TRBV14; size: -; D: -; J: TRBJ1-6; CDR3: CASSQKQSWSSPLHF; DNA: TGTGCCAGCAGCCAGAAGCAGAGCTGGAGTTCACCCCTCCACTTT
V: TRBV20-1; size: -; D: -; J: TRBJ2-7; CDR3: CSTFPVRAGYEQYF; DNA: TGCAGTACCTTCCCTGTGAGGGCCGGCTACGAGCAGTACTTC
V: TRBV14; size: -; D: -; J: TRBJ2-7; CDR3: CASSQALEQSGEQYF; DNA: TGTGCCAGCAGCCAAGCGTTGGAACAGAGTGGTGAGCAGTACTTC
V: TRBV7-8; size: many; D: -; J: TRBJ1-3; CDR3: CASSFGSGRSGNTIYF; DNA: TGTGCCAGCAGCTTTGGTAGCGGTCGCTCTGGAAACACCATATATTTT
V: TRBV9; size: -; D: -; J: TRBJ2-5; CDR3: CASSASGAWQETQYF; DNA: TGTGCCAGCAGCGCCTCGGGAGCATGGCAAGAGACCCAGTACTTC
V: TRBV6-1; size: -; D: TRBD1; J: TRBJ1-1; CDR3: CASRGQTVNTEAFF; DNA: TGTGCCAGCAGGGGACAGACGGTGAACACTGAAGCTTTCTTT
V: TRBV29-1; size: many; D: TRBD1; J: TRBJ1-3; CDR3: CSARTGDSGNTIYF; DNA: TGCAGCGCAAGAACAGGGGACTCTGGAAACACCATATATTTT
V: TRBV14; size: many; D: -; J: TRBJ2-5; CDR3: CASSQRQEETQYF; DNA: TGTGCCAGCAGCCAAAGACAGGAAGAGACCCAGTACTTC
V: TRBV25-1; size: -; D: -; J: TRBJ2-7; CDR3: CASSAREGQANYEQYF; DNA: TGTGCCAGCAGTGCTAGAGAGGGGCAGGCAAACTACGAGCAGTACTTC
V: TRBV12-3/TRBV12-4; size: -; D: TRBD2; J: TRBJ2-5; CDR3: CASSPHLRGTGGGETQYF; DNA: TGTGCCAGCAGTCCACATTTAAGGGGCACCGGCGGGGGAGAGACCCAGTACTTC
V: TRBV5-8; size: many; D: TRBD2; J: TRBJ2-5; CDR3: CASSSRGAGGGETQYF; DNA: TGTGCCAGCAGCTCCCGGGGAGCGGGAGGGGGAGAGACCCAGTACTTC
V: TRBV7-2; size: -; D: -; J: TRBJ1-3; CDR3: CASSLASAAGNTIYF; DNA: TGTGCCAGCAGCTTAGCTAGCGCGGCTGGAAACACCATATATTTT